These 7 T cell receptor beta chains share one sample of origin, sequenced in a study of beta chain features in type 1 diabetes. The study, taken as a whole, reports: A moderate, significant TCRB CDR3 shortening appeared in type 1 diabetes across four CD4+ subsets.

All of the isolated RNA was reverse transcribed, so expressed TCRB transcripts were sequenced. Here immunoSEQ multiplex PCR was the method, and the copy in TCRdb shows in-frame clones only, minus some. The table includes around 150,000 clones, around 9% detected once. These TCRs are of unknown antigen specificity. Sample: central memory CD4+ T cells from blood. These TCRs come from a woman between 25 and 40 years old with type 1 diabetes.

This rearrangement joins TRBV7-2 to TRBJ1-1; D may be TRBD1 (5 bases). Trimming shortened V by 5 bases and J by 5 bases, and 15 bases separated the two germline ends. Germline V gene lookup returns CDR1 SGHTA and CDR2 FQGNSA. This CDR3 contains 14 residues. The CDR3 loop reads CASSQTTGWTEAFF. DNA of the CDR3: TGTGCCAGCAGCCAAACAACAGGTTGGACTGAAGCTTTCTTT. The variable domain in full, completed from reference TRBV7-2 and TRBJ1-1, reads GAGVSQSPSNKVTEKGKDVELRCDPISGHTALYWYRQSLGQGLEFLIYFQGNSAPDKSGLPSDRFSAERTGGSVSTLTIQRTQQEDSAVYLCASSQTTGWTEAFFGQGTRLTVV.

This chain links TRBV18 with TRBJ2-7; TRBD1 might be the D (5 bases). Germline assignment: CDR1 KGHSH and CDR2 LQKENI. The CDR3 covers 13 residues. The V and J ends lost 4 bases and 3 bases respectively, with 10 bases between them. CDR3 nucleotide sequence: TGTGCCAGCTCACTCGGACAAGGCTACGAGCAGTACTTC. Amino acids: CASSLGQGYEQYF.

The V gene is TRBV30, the J gene TRBJ2-3, with TRBD1 matching over 7 bases. The V gene's germline CDR1 is GTSNPN and CDR2 SVGIG (reference sequence). The CDR3 runs 11 residues. The ends lost 1 base at V and 8 bases at J; junction bases unmatched: 0. CDR3 coding DNA: TGTGCCTGGAGTGAGGGGGCTACGCAGTATTTT. This sequence encodes CAWSEGATQYF.

There are a few counts of this clone. The chain carries TRBV4-1 and TRBJ1-2; D is possibly TRBD1 (5 bases). Germline V gene data show CDR1 as MGHRA and CDR2 as YSYEKL. V lost 0 bases and J lost 8, with 13 bases in between. This CDR3 contains 14 residues. DNA for the CDR3: TGCGCCAGCAGCCAAGAAGCAGGACGACAGGGCTACACCTTC. Its protein product is CASSQEAGRQGYTF.

This clone was counted many times. J is TRBJ2-3 and V is TRBV5-1; 7 nucleotides align to TRBD2. The germline gives CDR1 SGHRS, CDR2 YFSETQ. The CDR3 is made up of 15 amino acids. V trimming: 0 bases; J trimming: 4 bases; junction bases outside the gene matches: 5. CDR3 loop: CASSLVLAEADTQYF. In nucleotides, the CDR3 is TGCGCCAGCAGCTTGGTCCTAGCGGAGGCAGATACGCAGTATTTT.

This chain links TRBV7-2 with TRBJ1-1; D not resolved. V was cut by 2 bases and J by 6 bases, with 10 bases left in between. The CDR3 runs to 13 residues. Germline CDR1 is SGHTA and CDR2 is FQGNSA. The CDR3, as DNA: TGTGCCAGCAGCTTATTGCCGGGTTCTGAAGCTTTCTTT. It specifies CASSLLPGSEAFF. The full variable domain, in which reference TRBV7-2 and TRBJ1-1 provide the parts outside the CDR3, is GAGVSQSPSNKVTEKGKDVELRCDPISGHTALYWYRQSLGQGLEFLIYFQGNSAPDKSGLPSDRFSAERTGGSVSTLTIQRTQQEDSAVYLCASSLLPGSEAFFGQGTRLTVV.

The V and J genes are TRBV28 and TRBJ2-7; D gene uncertain. V was cut by 1 base and J by 6 bases, with 10 bases left in between. CDR3 length equals 13 residues. From germline, CDR1 is MDHEN and CDR2 SYDVKM. In nucleotides, the CDR3 is TGTGCCAGCAGTTTATCTCAGGTATCCGAGCAGTACTTC. As protein: CASSLSQVSEQYF.